A single sample gave rise to the 27 T cell receptor beta chains below, sequenced in a study of blood T cell repertoires in COVID-19. Data came from immunoSEQ multiplex PCR; TCRdb stores just in-frame clones and leaves some out. The sample holds 200,000 to 250,000 clones, about four fifths seen once. Sequencing was carried out using PBMCs or T cells enriched from blood (not recorded which). All receptors come from a woman aged 40 to 50 who had been exposed to COVID-19.

The chain joins TRBV9 to TRBJ1-2; 9 bases line up with TRBD1. V lost 4 bases to trimming and J lost 7 bases; unmatched junction nucleotides: 5. Germline V CDR1 and CDR2: SGDLS, YYNGEE. The CDR3 totals 13 residues. DNA of the CDR3: TGTGCCAGCAGCCTACAGGGGGCGCTTGGCTACACCTTC. Amino acid sequence: CASSLQGALGYTF.

The chain joins TRBV7-8 to TRBJ1-5; perhaps TRBD1 as D (6 bases). The V end lost 1 base, the J end lost 7 bases, and 14 bases lay between the germline ends. CDR3 length equals 15 residues. Looked up from germline, CDR1 is SGHVS and CDR2 is FQNEAQ. The CDR3 is CASSLVGSRGQPQHF. The CDR3 DNA reads as TGTGCCAGCAGCTTAGTTGGTAGCAGGGGCCAGCCCCAGCATTTT.

The chain recombines TRBV18 with TRBJ2-7; possibly TRBD1 for D (6 bases). CDR1 KGHSH and CDR2 LQKENI come from the germline V gene. Trimming removed 4 bases at V and 5 bases at J, with 15 bases between. The CDR3 totals 14 residues. CDR3 loop: CASSRGTPANEQYF. The CDR3 DNA follows: TGTGCCAGCTCACGGGGGACACCAGCCAACGAGCAGTACTTC.

The chain has TRBV9 and TRBJ2-3; no clear D. The CDR3 runs to 15 residues. Trimming left V 4 bases short and J 1 base short, with 13 bases between. The germline CDR1 and CDR2 sequences are SGDLS and YYNGEE. The CDR3, as DNA: TGTGCCAGCAGCAACTTGTCCTTAGGCACAGATACGCAGTATTTT. This sequence encodes CASSNLSLGTDTQYF.

V is TRBV6-4 and J is TRBJ2-1, with TRBD2 identical over 7 bases. Per germline, CDR1 MRHNA and CDR2 SNTAGT. The CDR3 totals 15 residues. V lost 3 bases, J lost 7 bases, and 9 bases stayed unmatched. CDR3 residues: CASSEEAGPQNEQFF. The CDR3 DNA reads as TGTGCCAGCAGTGAAGAAGCGGGACCCCAAAATGAGCAGTTCTTC.

The chain employs TRBV7-2 and TRBJ2-5; the match to TRBD2 covers 10 bases. V lost 0 bases to trimming and J lost 5 bases; unmatched junction nucleotides: 3. This CDR3 region has 15 residues. Germline CDR1 SGHTA, CDR2 FQGNSA. The CDR3 DNA is TGTGCCAGCAGCTTAGCAACTAGCGGGGTTGAGACCCAGTACTTC. Protein sequence: CASSLATSGVETQYF.

This clone was seen a few times. V usage is TRBV19 and J usage is TRBJ2-2; 7 nucleotides agree with TRBD1. After removal of 7 bases from V and 5 bases from J, the junction contained 13 bases not matched to a gene. Germline loops: CDR1 LNHDA, CDR2 SQIVND (reference sequence). CDR3 length: 16 amino acids. The CDR3 reads CASKTTGAQRTGELFF. The DNA of the CDR3 is TGTGCCAGTAAAACCACAGGGGCTCAAAGGACCGGGGAGCTGTTTTTT.

The chain carries TRBV27 and TRBJ2-3, with D possibly matching TRBD1 (6 bases). From germline, CDR1 is MNHEY and CDR2 SMNVEV (reference sequence). The CDR3 totals 13 residues. V lost 5 bases, J lost 5 bases, and 11 bases lay in between. The DNA of the CDR3 is TGTGCCAGCAGTGTACGACAGGTAGATACGCAGTATTTT. Protein: CASSVRQVDTQYF.

The gene calls are TRBV3-1 (or the pseudogene TRBV3-2) and TRBJ2-5; TRBD2 agrees at 9 bases. V trimming: 0 bases; J trimming: 5 bases; junction bases outside the gene matches: 13. Germline CDR1 and CDR2: LGHDT and YNNKEL (reference sequence). The CDR3 sequence is 18 residues long. In nucleotides, the CDR3 is TGTGCCAGCAGCCAAGATCCCTTTCGTAGCGGGGGTGGGGAGACCCAGTACTTC. This gives the protein CASSQDPFRSGGGETQYF.

The J gene is TRBJ2-5, the V gene TRBV7-2; D call uncertain. Trimming removed 1 base from V and 5 bases from J, with 11 bases in between. This CDR3 is built from 14 residues. Germline lookup yields CDR1 SGHTA and CDR2 FQGNSA. Written as DNA, the CDR3 is TGTGCCAGCAGCTTAGTGGGCCCCCCGGAGACCCAGTACTTC. Amino acids: CASSLVGPPETQYF.

The chain employs TRBV7-6 and TRBJ1-3; TRBD1 agrees at 7 bases. CDR3 length: 14 residues. The germline V gene has CDR1 SGHVS and CDR2 FNYEAQ. The V segment lost 5 bases and the J segment 4 bases; nucleotides outside the gene matches: 5. The CDR3 is CASSRGTVGNTIYF. Here the CDR3 DNA reads TGTGCCAGCAGCCGCGGGACAGTGGGAAACACCATATATTTT.

This clone was observed a few times. V is TRBV28 and J is TRBJ2-7; tentatively, D is TRBD1 (6 bases). V shed 5 bases and J shed 3 bases, with 14 bases lying between them. The CDR3 is made up of 14 amino acids. CDR1 and CDR2 (germline): MDHEN, SYDVKM. CDR3 in DNA: TGTGCCAGCAGTGCCTCTAGGGGGTTCTACGAGCAGTACTTC. Protein product: CASSASRGFYEQYF. The entire variable domain, with the rest obtained from reference TRBV28 and TRBJ2-7, is as follows: DVKVTQSSRYLVKRTGEKVFLECVQDMDHENMFWYRQDPGLGLRLIYFSYDVKMKEKGDIPEGYSVSREKKERFSLILESASTNQTSMYLCASSASRGFYEQYFGPGTRLTVT.

The chain employs TRBV28 and TRBJ2-7; 9 bases are shared with TRBD2. This CDR3 comprises 14 residues. J gave up 4 bases and V 6 bases, and 7 bases lay outside the gene matches. Germline CDR1 and CDR2: MDHEN and SYDVKM. The CDR3 here is CASRPAGGAYEQYF. The CDR3 DNA is TGTGCCAGCAGGCCCGCGGGGGGGGCTTACGAGCAGTACTTC.

The V and J genes are TRBV30 and TRBJ1-1, with no clear D. V gave up 1 base and J gave up 7 bases, with 13 bases separating them. This CDR3 is built from 13 residues. Looked up from germline, CDR1 is GTSNPN and CDR2 is SVGIG (reference sequence). In nucleotides, the CDR3 is TGTGCCTGGAGTGCCGTAATAAATAATGAAGCTTTCTTT. Translation gives CAWSAVINNEAFF.

This clone occurred a few times. The chain recombines TRBV15 with TRBJ1-4; 8 bases align to TRBD1. V lost 1 base to trimming and J lost 5 bases; unmatched junction nucleotides: 3. Germline loops: CDR1 LNHNV, CDR2 YYDKDF (reference sequence). The CDR3 runs 15 residues. CDR3 protein: CATSRGGQENEKLFF. The CDR3 DNA reads as TGTGCCACCAGCAGAGGGGGACAGGAGAATGAAAAACTGTTTTTT. Looking up the rest from reference TRBV15 and TRBJ1-4 gives the full variable domain: DAMVIQNPRYQVTQFGKPVTLSCSQTLNHNVMYWYQQKSSQAPKLLFHYYDKDFNNEADTPDNFQSRRPNTSFCFLDIRSPGLGDTAMYLCATSRGGQENEKLFFGSGTQLSVL.

The rearrangement links TRBV5-6 to TRBJ1-4; 11 bases line up with TRBD1. The CDR3 extends over 16 amino acids. Trimming cost V 0 bases and J 8 bases; bases outside gene matches: 6. Germline CDR1 is SGHDT and CDR2 is YYEEEE. The CDR3 reads CASSLAGTGGGEKLFF. For the CDR3, the DNA is TGTGCCAGCAGCTTGGCCGGGACAGGGGGAGGGGAAAAACTGTTTTTT. The variable domain in full, with the rest retrieved from reference TRBV5-6 and TRBJ1-4, is DAGVTQSPTHLIKTRGQQVTLRCSPKSGHDTVSWYQQALGQGPQFIFQYYEEEERQRGNFPDRFSGHQFPNYSSELNVNALLLGDSALYLCASSLAGTGGGEKLFFGSGTQLSVL.

This clone has a handful of counts. This rearrangement joins TRBV11-2 to TRBJ1-5; D is uncertain. Trimming pared 3 bases from V and 9 bases from J, leaving 12 bases between. Germline V lookup: CDR1 SGHAT, CDR2 FQNNGV. The CDR3 loop spans 13 amino acids. Here the CDR3 DNA reads TGTGCCAGCAGCTTTGAGGCCTTGGGGCCCCAGCATTTT. Translated, it gives CASSFEALGPQHF.

This clone was recorded only once. The chain joins TRBV19 to TRBJ1-5, with 8 bases matching TRBD1. Trimming took 8 bases from V and 1 from J; bases not matched to a gene: 19. In germline, CDR1 is LNHDA, CDR2 SQIVND (reference sequence). The CDR3 has 19 amino acids. This CDR3 is CASEGPLWLQGESNQPQHF. The CDR3 DNA reads TGTGCCAGTGAAGGGCCCCTGTGGCTACAGGGGGAGAGCAATCAGCCCCAGCATTTT.

The CDR3 DNA reads TGTGCCAGCGTGCTAGCTAACTATGGCTACACCTTC. Translated, it gives CASVLANYGYTF. The chain uses TRBV2 and TRBJ1-2; unclear D gene. V lost 8 bases to trimming and J lost 0 bases, with 7 bases between them. CDR1 and CDR2 from the germline V gene are SNHLY and FYNNEI. The CDR3 length is 12 residues.

This clone has just one count. This chain uses TRBV13 with TRBJ2-2; possible D gene TRBD2, 5 bases. V was trimmed by 5 bases and J by 6 bases, leaving 13 bases between them. The CDR3 totals 14 residues. CDR1 is PRHDT and CDR2 is FYEKMQ in the germline V gene (reference sequence). The CDR3 bases are TGTGCCAGCAGCCTTGGGAGAGCCCCCGGGGAGCTGTTTTTT. Translation gives CASSLGRAPGELFF.

The chain employs TRBV7-3 and TRBJ1-2; D may be TRBD1 (6 bases). Deletions cut 5 bases from V and 4 bases from J, with 20 bases between. CDR3 length: 16 amino acids. Germline CDR1 and CDR2: SGHTA and FQGTGA. The CDR3 region is CASSPSDPTGGYGYTF. CDR3 nucleotides: TGTGCCAGCAGCCCCTCCGACCCGACAGGAGGCTATGGCTACACCTTC.

J is TRBJ1-6 and V is TRBV30; 11 bases match TRBD1. The CDR3 loop spans 23 amino acids. Germline V gene data show CDR1 as GTSNPN and CDR2 as SVGIG (reference sequence). J lost 7 bases, V lost 0 bases, and 26 bases had no gene match. CDR3 nucleotide sequence: TGTGCCTGGAGTGTATTATCGGTTTTTGGGGAAGGACAGGGGGCGACTTGGAATTCACCCCTCCACTTT. This codes for CAWSVLSVFGEGQGATWNSPLHF.

The chain joins TRBV11-3 to TRBJ1-1, with a possible D match to TRBD1 (5 bases). CDR3 length equals 12 residues. V was shortened by 9 bases and J by 3 bases, with 11 bases between the two germline ends. Germline loops: CDR1 SGHNT, CDR2 YENEEA. This CDR3 reads CASEGADTEAFF. CDR3 in DNA: TGTGCCAGTGAAGGGGCCGACACTGAAGCTTTCTTT.

The chain has TRBV6-5 and TRBJ2-3; 8 bases are a match to TRBD1. The CDR3 is made up of 15 amino acids. After removal of 7 bases from V and 1 base from J, the junction contained 7 bases not matched to a gene. Germline loops: CDR1 MNHEY, CDR2 SVGAGI. CDR3 amino acids: CASIIQGDRTDTQYF. The CDR3 coding sequence is TGTGCCAGCATAATACAGGGGGACCGCACAGATACGCAGTATTTT.

The chain joins TRBV6-2 or TRBV6-3 to TRBJ2-7, with D maybe TRBD2 (5 bases). V lost 2 bases, J lost 2 bases, and 7 bases lay in between. Germline CDR1 reads MNHEY; CDR2 reads SVGEGT. The CDR3 has 13 residues. The CDR3 loop is CASSYAGPYEQYF. CDR3 sequence (DNA): TGTGCCAGCAGTTACGCGGGCCCCTACGAGCAGTACTTC.

This clone was seen more than once but under ten times. Here the CDR3 reads CASSLASGDRPYGYTF. For the CDR3, the DNA is TGTGCCAGCAGCTTAGCGTCTGGGGACAGGCCCTATGGCTACACCTTC. The V gene is TRBV7-6, the J gene TRBJ1-2; 8 positions match TRBD1. V lost 0 bases and J lost 4; bases outside the gene matches: 7. This CDR3 is built from 16 residues. The germline V gene has CDR1 SGHVS and CDR2 FNYEAQ.

This chain connects TRBV4-1 to TRBJ2-1; 9 bases map to TRBD2. Germline CDR1 reads MGHRA; CDR2 reads YSYEKL. This CDR3 region has 16 residues. V dropped 0 bases and J dropped 5; count of bases not matched to a gene: 5. CDR3: CASSQDGRGGHNEQFF. The CDR3 DNA sequence: TGCGCCAGCAGCCAAGACGGGCGGGGGGGTCACAATGAGCAGTTCTTC.